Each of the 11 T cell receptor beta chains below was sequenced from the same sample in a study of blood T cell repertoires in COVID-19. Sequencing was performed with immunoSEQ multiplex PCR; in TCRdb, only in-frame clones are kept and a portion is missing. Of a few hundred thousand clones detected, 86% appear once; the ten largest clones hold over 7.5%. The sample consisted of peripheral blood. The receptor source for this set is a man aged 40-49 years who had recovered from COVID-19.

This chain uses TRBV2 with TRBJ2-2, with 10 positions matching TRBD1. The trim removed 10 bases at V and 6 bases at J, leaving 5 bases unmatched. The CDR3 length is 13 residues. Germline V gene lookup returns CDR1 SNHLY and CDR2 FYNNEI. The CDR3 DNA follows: TGTGCCAAGGGGACAGGGGCACCCGGGGAGCTGTTTTTT. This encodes CAKGTGAPGELFF.

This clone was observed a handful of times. CDR3 in DNA: TGTGCCAGTAGACAGGGACGAAACACCATATATTTT. It is translated as CASRQGRNTIYF. The chain joins TRBV6-5 to TRBJ1-3, with 7 bases fitting TRBD1. Trimming at V came to 9 bases and at J to 5 bases, leaving 4 bases not matched to a gene. Germline values: CDR1 MNHEY, CDR2 SVGAGI. This CDR3 comprises 12 residues.

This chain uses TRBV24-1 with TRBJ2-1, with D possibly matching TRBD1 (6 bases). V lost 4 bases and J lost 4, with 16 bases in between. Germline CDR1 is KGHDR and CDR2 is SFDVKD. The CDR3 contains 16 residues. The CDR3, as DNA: TGTGCCACCAGTGAGCACAGGGTGTTGAGGTACAATGAGCAGTTCTTC. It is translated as CATSEHRVLRYNEQFF.

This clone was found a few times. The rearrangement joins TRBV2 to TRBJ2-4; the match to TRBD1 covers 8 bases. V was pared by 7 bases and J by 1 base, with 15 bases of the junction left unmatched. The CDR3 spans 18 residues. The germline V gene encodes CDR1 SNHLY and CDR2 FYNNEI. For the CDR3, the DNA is TGTGCCAGCAAAGCCGACAGGGGAGGTTTTGTGGCCAAAAACATTCAGTACTTC. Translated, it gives CASKADRGGFVAKNIQYF.

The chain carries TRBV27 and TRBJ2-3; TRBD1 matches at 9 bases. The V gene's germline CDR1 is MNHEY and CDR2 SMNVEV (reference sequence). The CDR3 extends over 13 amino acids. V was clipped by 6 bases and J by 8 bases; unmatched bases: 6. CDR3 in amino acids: CASRQGAVGTQYF. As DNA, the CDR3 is TGTGCCAGCAGACAGGGGGCGGTTGGTACGCAGTATTTT.

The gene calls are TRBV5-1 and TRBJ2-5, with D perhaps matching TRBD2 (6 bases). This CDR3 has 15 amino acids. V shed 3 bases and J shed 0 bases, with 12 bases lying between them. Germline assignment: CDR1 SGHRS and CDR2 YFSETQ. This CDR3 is CASSSISGNQETQYF. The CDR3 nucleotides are TGCGCCAGCAGCTCGATTAGCGGAAACCAAGAGACCCAGTACTTC. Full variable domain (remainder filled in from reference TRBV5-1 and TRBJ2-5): KAGVTQTPRYLIKTRGQQVTLSCSPISGHRSVSWYQQTPGQGLQFLFEYFSETQRNKGNFPGRFSGRQFSNSRSEMNVSTLELGDSALYLCASSSISGNQETQYFGPGTRLLVL.

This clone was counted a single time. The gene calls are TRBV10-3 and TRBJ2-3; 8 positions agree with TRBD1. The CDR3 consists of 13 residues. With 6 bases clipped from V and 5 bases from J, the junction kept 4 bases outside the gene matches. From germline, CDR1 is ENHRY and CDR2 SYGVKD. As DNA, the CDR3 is TGTGCCATCAGGGACAGGGCTATAGATACGCAGTATTTT. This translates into CAIRDRAIDTQYF.

The CDR3 loop reads CASSLGQNTQYF. Here the CDR3 DNA reads TGCGCCAGCAGCTTGGGGCAGAATACGCAGTATTTT. The chain has TRBV5-1 and TRBJ2-3; the D is unclear. This CDR3 region has 12 residues. From germline, CDR1 is SGHRS and CDR2 YFSETQ. V was clipped by 0 bases and J by 7 bases, with 6 bases between them.

Here the CDR3 DNA reads TGTGCCAGCAGCCCGAGGGCTTACTATGGCTACACCTTC. This translates into CASSPRAYYGYTF. The chain links TRBV6-5 to TRBJ1-2; the D is unclear. The CDR3 consists of 13 residues. From germline, CDR1 is MNHEY and CDR2 SVGAGI. Trimming took off 6 bases at V and 3 bases at J, with 11 bases between the two ends.

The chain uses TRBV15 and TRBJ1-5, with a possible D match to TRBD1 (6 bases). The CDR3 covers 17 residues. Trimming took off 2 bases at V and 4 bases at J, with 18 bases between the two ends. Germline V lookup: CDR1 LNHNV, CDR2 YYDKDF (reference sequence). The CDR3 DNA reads TGTGCCACCAGCAGACCCCATACGGGACAATTGAATCAGCCCCAGCATTTT. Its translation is CATSRPHTGQLNQPQHF. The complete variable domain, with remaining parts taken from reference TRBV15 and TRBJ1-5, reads DAMVIQNPRYQVTQFGKPVTLSCSQTLNHNVMYWYQQKSSQAPKLLFHYYDKDFNNEADTPDNFQSRRPNTSFCFLDIRSPGLGDTAMYLCATSRPHTGQLNQPQHFGDGTRLSIL.

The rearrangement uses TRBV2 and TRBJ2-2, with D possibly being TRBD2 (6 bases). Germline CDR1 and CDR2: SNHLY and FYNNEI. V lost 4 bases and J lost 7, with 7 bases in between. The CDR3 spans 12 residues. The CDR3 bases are TGTGCCAGCAGTGGACTAGTCGGGGAGCTGTTTTTT. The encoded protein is CASSGLVGELFF.